One and the same sample provided the 32 T cell receptor beta chains below, sequenced in a study of CXCR3-negative and CXCR3-positive naive CD8 T cells. Study results and caveats: Naive cells that were CXCR3-positive had more hydrophobic TRB CDR3s (compared with CXCR3-negative naive cells).

The study made its TRB cDNA libraries by 5' RACE, adding UMI labels. For each CDR3 protein, TCRdb gives one entry from its re-call of the 5' RACE reads, without DNA. Its table records roughly 100,000 distinct CDR3 sequences. Their recognized antigens are unknown. Sequencing was done on a sample of naive CXCR3+ CD8+ T cells from blood. Subset indicated: CD45RO-CCR7+CD27+CD95- naive CD8+ T cells expressing CXCR3 (TNR3+). These TCRs come from a human donor in good health. Some clones in this sample may be carry-over from other donors' samples.

The J gene is TRBJ2-7, the V gene TRBV5-1; absent DNA, TCRdb's TRBD1 call cannot be checked. The CDR3 spans 16 residues. Germline CDR1 SGHRS, CDR2 YFSETQ. The CDR3 sequence: CASSLRGAGGSYEQYF.

The V and J genes are TRBV29-1 and TRBJ2-2; without DNA, the TCRdb call of TRBD1 cannot be checked. The germline CDR1 and CDR2 sequences are SQVTM and ANQGSEA. The CDR3 loop spans 14 amino acids. The CDR3 here is CSAEGQGYTGELFF.

The V and J genes are TRBV2 and TRBJ1-1; absent DNA, TCRdb's TRBD1 call cannot be checked. The germline V gene encodes CDR1 SNHLY and CDR2 FYNNEI. The CDR3 loop spans 14 amino acids. The CDR3 sequence: CASSETVGGTEAFF.

The chain employs TRBV7-9 and TRBJ2-7. The CDR3 loop spans 11 amino acids. The germline gives CDR1 SEHNR, CDR2 FQNEAQ (reference sequence). The CDR3 is CASSLSPEQYF.

The chain employs TRBV9 and TRBJ1-2. Germline CDR1 and CDR2: SGDLS and YYNGEE. This CDR3 has 14 residues. This chain's CDR3 is CASSVDVTSGGYTF.

The rearrangement uses TRBV29-1 and TRBJ2-5; the TCRdb call, TRBD2, lacks DNA for checking. Germline-derived CDR1 and CDR2 are SQVTM and ANQGSEA. The CDR3 loop spans 14 amino acids. This CDR3 is CSVIPYLAEETQYF. Supplemented by reference TRBV29-1 and TRBJ2-5, the full variable domain reads SAVISQKPSRDICQRGTSLTIQCQVDSQVTMMFWYRQQPGQSLTLIATANQGSEATYESGFVIDKFPISRPNLTFSTLTVSNMSPEDSSIYLCSVIPYLAEETQYFGPGTRLLVL.

This chain links TRBV20-1 with TRBJ1-2; TCRdb calls TRBD1, which cannot be checked without DNA. From germline, CDR1 is DFQATT and CDR2 SNEGSKA (reference sequence). This CDR3 has 13 residues. The CDR3 is CSARPPGDYGYTF.

The chain employs TRBV4-3 and TRBJ2-7; the D call of TRBD1 rests on TCRdb alone, since no DNA is present to check it. The germline V gene has CDR1 LGHNA and CDR2 YSLEER. The CDR3 spans 15 residues. The CDR3 protein is CASSQDRAGLYEQYF.

CDR3 region: CASARTPHTDTQYF. The chain has TRBV12-5 and TRBJ2-3; the TCRdb call, TRBD1, lacks DNA for checking. CDR1 is LGHNT, CDR2 FRNRAP, per germline. The CDR3 loop spans 14 amino acids.

The CDR3 loop is CASSLIGGDNQPQHF. This chain joins TRBV5-1 and TRBJ1-5; as DNA is missing, the TRBD1 call by TCRdb cannot be tested. The CDR3 sequence is 15 residues long. Germline lookup yields CDR1 SGHRS and CDR2 YFSETQ. Full variable domain (missing parts from reference TRBV5-1 and TRBJ1-5): KAGVTQTPRYLIKTRGQQVTLSCSPISGHRSVSWYQQTPGQGLQFLFEYFSETQRNKGNFPGRFSGRQFSNSRSEMNVSTLELGDSALYLCASSLIGGDNQPQHFGDGTRLSIL.

This chain links TRBV4-1 with TRBJ2-1; there is no DNA to check the TCRdb D call of TRBD2. This CDR3 has 14 amino acids. Germline V gene data show CDR1 as MGHRA and CDR2 as YSYEKL. The CDR3 spells CASSQELGLARGFF.

The CDR3 loop is CASSSQLAKETQYF. This rearrangement joins TRBV5-4 to TRBJ2-5; there is no DNA to check the TCRdb D call of TRBD2. CDR1 is SGHNT and CDR2 is YYREEE in the germline V gene (reference sequence). The CDR3 contains 14 residues. The full variable domain, rest sourced from reference TRBV5-4 and TRBJ2-5, is ETGVTQSPTHLIKTRGQQVTLRCSSQSGHNTVSWYQQALGQGPQFIFQYYREEENGRGNFPPRFSGLQFPNYSSELNVNALELDDSALYLCASSSQLAKETQYFGPGTRLLVL.

The J gene is TRBJ1-6, the V gene TRBV27. The length of the CDR3 is 14 residues. CDR1 MNHEY and CDR2 SMNVEV come from the germline V gene (reference sequence). This chain's CDR3 is CASRGWRAHSPLHF.

This chain connects TRBV29-1 to TRBJ2-3; TCRdb gives TRBD2 as the D gene, but with no DNA this cannot be confirmed. The CDR3 loop spans 14 amino acids. Germline V gene data show CDR1 as SQVTM and CDR2 as ANQGSEA. CDR3 sequence: CSVLQRDSMDTQYF.

The chain uses TRBV13 and TRBJ2-1; the D gene TCRdb calls, TRBD2, cannot be checked with no DNA. The CDR3 runs to 15 residues. Germline CDR1 is PRHDT and CDR2 is FYEKMQ (reference sequence). CDR3 residues: CASSSGLAGNNEQFF.

The chain couples TRBV14 to TRBJ2-7. The CDR3 consists of 12 residues. Germline V gene sequence: CDR1 SGHDN, CDR2 FVKESK. CDR3 sequence: CASSQIFYEQYF.

CDR3: CASSSLTVYNEQFF. The V call is TRBV7-9, the J call TRBJ2-1. The germline gives CDR1 SEHNR, CDR2 FQNEAQ (reference sequence). CDR3 size: 14 residues. Together with reference TRBV7-9 and TRBJ2-1, the CDR3 gives the full variable domain: DTGVSQNPRHKITKRGQNVTFRCDPISEHNRLYWYRQTLGQGPEFLTYFQNEAQLEKSRLLSDRFSAERPKGSFSTLEIQRTEQGDSAMYLCASSSLTVYNEQFFGPGTRLTVL.

V usage is TRBV10-3 and J usage is TRBJ2-1; absent DNA, TCRdb's TRBD2 call cannot be checked. CDR1 is ENHRY, CDR2 SYGVKD, per germline. There are 13 residues in the CDR3. CDR3 in amino acids: CAIGRDGYNEQFF.

The chain carries TRBV28 and TRBJ2-2; no DNA is available, so the TRBD1 call from TCRdb remains unchecked. This CDR3 has 14 residues. From germline, CDR1 is MDHEN and CDR2 SYDVKM. The CDR3 here is CASSGTGVAGELFF.

The chain combines TRBV28 with TRBJ2-7; checking the TCRdb D call of TRBD1 is not possible without DNA. The CDR3 has 15 residues. CDR1 MDHEN and CDR2 SYDVKM come from the germline V gene. Here the CDR3 reads CASSLEGAGYYEQYF.

This chain links TRBV29-1 with TRBJ1-2. The germline gives CDR1 SQVTM, CDR2 ANQGSEA. The CDR3 consists of 12 residues. CDR3: CSVRTLLKGYTF.

The chain joins TRBV29-1 to TRBJ2-1; the D call from TCRdb, TRBD1, cannot be confirmed without DNA. The CDR3 runs to 11 residues. The germline V gene has CDR1 SQVTM and CDR2 ANQGSEA. The CDR3 spells CSAVGANEQFF.

The chain recombines TRBV12-3 or TRBV12-4 with TRBJ2-3; TCRdb designates TRBD2, a call that cannot be tested without DNA. The CDR3 runs 18 residues. The CDR3 is CASSSLGGLAGVLDTQYF.

The chain links TRBV12-3 or TRBV12-4 to TRBJ2-1; without DNA, the TCRdb call of TRBD1 cannot be checked. The CDR3 has 12 amino acids. The CDR3 is CASTGQGNEQFF.

CDR3 in amino acids: CSGRSGTSGYNEQFF. The J gene is TRBJ2-1, the V gene TRBV29-1; without DNA, the TCRdb call of TRBD2 cannot be checked. The V gene's germline CDR1 is SQVTM and CDR2 ANQGSEA. CDR3 length equals 15 residues.

This sequence joins TRBV14 and TRBJ2-7; without DNA, the TCRdb call of TRBD1 cannot be checked. The germline gives CDR1 SGHDN, CDR2 FVKESK. The CDR3 spans 15 residues. The CDR3 loop is CASSSETGSSYEQYF. Supplemented by reference TRBV14 and TRBJ2-7, the full variable domain reads EAGVTQFPSHSVIEKGQTVTLRCDPISGHDNLYWYRRVMGKEIKFLLHFVKESKQDESGMPNNRFLAERTGGTYSTLKVQPAELEDSGVYFCASSSETGSSYEQYFGPGTRLTVT.

The chain recombines TRBV6-6 with TRBJ2-7; TCRdb names TRBD1, which stays unverified in the absence of DNA. CDR3 length: 17 residues. Germline V lookup: CDR1 MNHNY, CDR2 SVGAGI (reference sequence). The chain's CDR3 is CAGSYSSLGQGVEGQYF.

The J gene is TRBJ1-4, the V gene TRBV15. There are 14 residues in the CDR3. Germline CDR1 and CDR2: LNHNV and YYDKDF (reference sequence). This CDR3 reads CATSRVEANEKLFF. Filled out from reference TRBV15 and TRBJ1-4, the complete variable domain reads DAMVIQNPRYQVTQFGKPVTLSCSQTLNHNVMYWYQQKSSQAPKLLFHYYDKDFNNEADTPDNFQSRRPNTSFCFLDIRSPGLGDTAMYLCATSRVEANEKLFFGSGTQLSVL.

This chain joins TRBV28 and TRBJ2-7; TCRdb's D call, TRBD2, is unchecked because there is no DNA. Germline V gene sequence: CDR1 MDHEN, CDR2 SYDVKM. The CDR3 is 15 residues long. The CDR3 reads CASSFRGWRAYEQYF. The entire variable domain, with the rest obtained from reference TRBV28 and TRBJ2-7, is as follows: DVKVTQSSRYLVKRTGEKVFLECVQDMDHENMFWYRQDPGLGLRLIYFSYDVKMKEKGDIPEGYSVSREKKERFSLILESASTNQTSMYLCASSFRGWRAYEQYFGPGTRLTVT.

The chain recombines TRBV20-1 with TRBJ2-7; TCRdb designates TRBD2, a call that cannot be tested without DNA. CDR3 length: 14 residues. Germline CDR1 and CDR2: DFQATT and SNEGSKA (reference sequence). CDR3 region: CSARGRGLDDEQYF.

The chain links TRBV7-8 to TRBJ2-2; TCRdb indicates TRBD1, and absent DNA this call remains unverified. The CDR3 is made up of 16 amino acids. The germline gives CDR1 SGHVS, CDR2 FQNEAQ. The CDR3 loop reads CASSLGRGDNTGELFF.

The chain carries TRBV20-1 and TRBJ2-1; TCRdb reports TRBD1, a call that lacks DNA to check it against. This CDR3 comprises 15 residues. Looked up from germline, CDR1 is DFQATT and CDR2 is SNEGSKA (reference sequence). The chain's CDR3 is CSATPYLNSYNEQFF.